This TCR beta chain was documented in a study of CD8+CD57+ T cells in acquired aplastic anemia. General study results and limits: Patients and controls shared twenty-nine CD8+ CDR3 sequences.

Both TCR beta VDJ combination and CDR3 sequence profiling were carried out. Genomic DNA was the template for this profiling. TCRdb processed the reads anew with MiXCR; each CDR3 protein has one entry. Among about 170,000 distinct CDR3 sequences listed, about 60% were seen once. On this clonotype itself: Its antigen is not known.

This receptor was obtained from a human donor in good health. The specimen was sorted CD4+, CD8+, or CD8+CD57+ T cells (not recorded which) from PBMCs.

For the CDR3, the DNA is TGTGCCATCAGCCAGGGTGTCGACGAGCAGTACTTC. This gives the protein CAISQGVDEQYF. The rearrangement uses TRBV10-3 and TRBJ2-7; D possibly corresponds to TRBD1 (5 bases). The CDR3 has 12 residues. The ends were cut back, 6 bases at V and 5 bases at J, with 11 bases in the middle. Germline V CDR1 and CDR2: ENHRY, SYGVKD.